This is a list of T cell receptor beta chains from one sample in a study of T cell changes during pregnancy in multiple sclerosis. Sequencing was performed with immunoSEQ multiplex PCR; in TCRdb, only in-frame clones are kept and a portion is missing. The sample comprises around 69,000 clones, over 80% of which are singletons, and about 2.3% rests with the top ten. The source material was peripheral blood, sampled in the first trimester of pregnancy. The receptors derive from a female donor with multiple sclerosis, enrolled in a pregnancy study. The CDR3 runs from the conserved cysteine through the conserved F or W. Fields, in order: clone size, J gene, V gene, D gene, CDR3 protein, CDR3 DNA. D genes are given only for firm matches. Clone size appears in some rows only: once, few, many, or a class for an expanded clone.

>.|TRBJ2-7|TRBV29-1|TRBD1
CSATGDIGEQYF
TGCAGCGCGACAGGGGATATCGGCGAGCAGTACTTC
>once|TRBJ2-7|TRBV11-3|.
CASSLTPFYEQYF
TGTGCCAGCAGCTTAACTCCCTTCTACGAGCAGTACTTC
>.|TRBJ2-7|TRBV19|.
CASSIGTTYEQYF
TGTGCCAGTAGTATCGGGACAACCTACGAGCAGTACTTC
>.|TRBJ2-7|TRBV19|.
CASSISLWHEQYF
TGTGCCAGTAGTATTTCGTTATGGCACGAGCAGTACTTC
>.|TRBJ2-1|TRBV7-9|.
CASSSYSGNPITYNEQFF
TGTGCCAGCAGCTCCTATAGCGGAAACCCTATCACCTACAATGAGCAGTTCTTC
>once|TRBJ2-6|TRBV7-9|.
CASSSRAGANVLTF
TGTGCCAGCAGCTCCAGGGCTGGGGCCAACGTCCTGACTTTC
>once|TRBJ2-1|TRBV4-1|.
CASSQDNTVYNEQFF
TGCGCCAGCAGCCAAGATAACACCGTCTACAATGAGCAGTTCTTC
>.|TRBJ2-5|TRBV18|.
CASSPQGTGWKTQYF
TGTGCCAGCTCACCACAGGGTACAGGGTGGAAGACCCAGTACTTC
>.|TRBJ1-6|TRBV4-3|TRBD1
CASSLQTGGNSPLHF
TGCGCCAGCAGCCTTCAGACAGGGGGCAATTCACCCCTCCACTTT
>.|TRBJ2-3|TRBV30|.
CAWSLLANTQYF
TGTGCCTGGAGCCTACTAGCTAATACGCAGTATTTT
>.|TRBJ1-3|TRBV4-3|TRBD1
CASSPGTGTGNTIYF
TGCGCCAGCAGCCCCGGGACAGGGACTGGAAACACCATATATTTT
>.|TRBJ2-3|TRBV28|.
CASKTGGTDTQYF
TGTGCCAGCAAAACGGGAGGCACAGATACGCAGTATTTT
>.|TRBJ2-1|TRBV29-1|.
CSVGNGNEQFF
TGCAGCGTTGGGAACGGGAATGAGCAGTTCTTC
>.|TRBJ2-7|TRBV5-1|.
CASSLAGSTYEQYF
TGCGCCAGCAGCTTGGCAGGGTCCACCTACGAGCAGTACTTC
>.|TRBJ2-7|TRBV4-3|.
CASSQMTASSYEQYF
TGCGCCAGCAGCCAAATGACAGCTAGCTCCTACGAGCAGTACTTC
>.|TRBJ2-4|TRBV6-4|TRBD2
CASSSLGRAGLAKNIQYF
TGTGCCAGCAGTTCCCTGGGGAGGGCGGGGCTAGCCAAAAACATTCAGTACTTC
>.|TRBJ2-1|TRBV5-5|.
CASSLALVAINEQFF
TGTGCCAGCAGCTTGGCCTTAGTAGCAATCAATGAGCAGTTCTTC
>.|TRBJ2-7|TRBV28|.
CASSSSLDSGEYF
TGTGCCAGCAGTTCGAGTTTAGATTCCGGGGAGTACTTC
>.|TRBJ1-4|TRBV7-9|.
CASSLAGVKTNEKLFF
TGTGCCAGCAGCTTAGCAGGGGTCAAAACTAATGAAAAACTGTTTTTT
>.|TRBJ2-3|TRBV5-4|TRBD2
CASSIGLATDTQYF
TGTGCCAGCAGCATAGGACTAGCGACAGATACGCAGTATTTT
>.|TRBJ2-2|TRBV27|.
CASSLFLTVGRTGELFF
TGTGCCAGCAGTTTATTTTTGACAGTAGGTCGGACCGGGGAGCTGTTTTTT
>once|TRBJ1-2|TRBV30|.
CAYQRGTNYGYTF
TGTGCCTACCAACGGGGAACTAACTATGGCTACACCTTC
>.|TRBJ2-7|TRBV7-2|.
CASSSEDKPSYEQYF
TGTGCCAGCAGCTCCGAGGATAAGCCTTCCTACGAGCAGTACTTC
>.|TRBJ1-2|TRBV27|.
CASSLSETGSYGYTF
TGTGCCAGCAGTTTATCGGAGACAGGATCCTATGGCTACACCTTC
>.|TRBJ2-3|TRBV6-5|.
CASSPLLATRTQYF
TGTGCCAGCAGCCCCCTTTTGGCGACTCGTACGCAGTATTTT
>.|TRBJ1-1|TRBV7-2|TRBD1
CASSLAPPGQGTEAFF
TGTGCCAGCAGCTTAGCACCCCCCGGACAGGGTACTGAAGCTTTCTTT
>.|TRBJ1-1|TRBV27|.
CASSYGVHTEAFF
TGTGCCAGCAGTTACGGGGTACACACTGAAGCTTTCTTT